This T cell receptor beta chain was obtained from a study of T cells after yellow fever vaccination. Study summary: Libraries from low-cell-number fractions were prepared with the SMART-Seq v4 Ultra Low Input RNA kit.

This clonotype occurred a few times. Using its own MiXCR run on the 5' RACE reads, TCRdb lists one record per CDR3 protein. The table lists about 330,000 distinct CDR3 sequences, about 7.8% of them singletons, with 17% in the top ten. There are 17 residues in the CDR3. Trimming took 6 bases from V and 2 from J, leaving 22 bases between them. Germline CDR1 MDHEN, CDR2 SYDVKM. This sample comprised PBMCs, obtained around 45 days after the first yellow fever vaccination. This chain links TRBV28 with TRBJ1-2, with a possible D match to TRBD1 (6 bases). The sequence derives from a young man who received the YFV17D yellow fever vaccine. This CDR3 reads CASRPDRAQRGNYGYTF. The CDR3, as DNA: TGTGCCAGCAGACCCGACCGGGCCCAGAGGGGGAACTATGGCTACACCTTC.